A selection of T cell receptor beta chains follows, all from one sample in a study of OX40 agonist ivuxolimab in advanced cancers. Using immunoSEQ multiplex PCR, the repertoire was profiled, and TCRdb retains in-frame clones only, with some absent. The sample contains around 6,000 clones, around 80% of which appear only once. The starting material was CD4+ or CD8+ T cells sorted from blood, obtained in a trial of the OX40 agonist ivuxolimab. These receptors came from an adult with an advanced solid tumor such as melanoma, head and neck, liver or kidney cancer. CDR3s include the opening cysteine and the closing phenylalanine or tryptophan. Each record gives: V gene, D gene, clone size, J gene, CDR3 protein, CDR3 DNA. A D gene is named only where the DNA matches it firmly. Only some rows state a clone size, as once, few, many or a class for expanded clones.

V gene: TRBV19; D gene: -; clone size: -; J gene: TRBJ1-5; CDR3 protein: CASSIKGGDQPQHF; CDR3 DNA: TGTGCCAGTAGTATTAAGGGGGGTGATCAGCCCCAGCATTTT
V gene: TRBV5-1; D gene: -; clone size: -; J gene: TRBJ2-7; CDR3 protein: CASSLGYEQYF; CDR3 DNA: TGCGCCAGCAGCTTGGGATACGAGCAGTACTTC
V gene: TRBV2; D gene: -; clone size: once; J gene: TRBJ2-7; CDR3 protein: CASSDRQGGEQYF; CDR3 DNA: TGTGCCAGCAGTGATCGGCAGGGAGGCGAGCAGTACTTC
V gene: TRBV4-2; D gene: -; clone size: -; J gene: TRBJ1-2; CDR3 protein: CASSQGWQYGYTF; CDR3 DNA: TGTGCCAGCAGCCAAGGGTGGCAGTATGGCTACACCTTC
V gene: TRBV6-1; D gene: TRBD1; clone size: once; J gene: TRBJ2-7; CDR3 protein: CASSEAIGQGAYEQYF; CDR3 DNA: TGTGCCAGCAGTGAAGCAATCGGACAGGGGGCCTACGAGCAGTACTTC
V gene: TRBV9; D gene: TRBD2; clone size: -; J gene: TRBJ2-1; CDR3 protein: CASSAGLDDEQFF; CDR3 DNA: TGTGCCAGCAGCGCCGGACTAGACGATGAGCAGTTCTTC
V gene: TRBV7-2; D gene: TRBD2; clone size: -; J gene: TRBJ2-5; CDR3 protein: CASSQWSGGGQETQYF; CDR3 DNA: TGTGCCAGCAGCCAATGGAGCGGGGGGGGGCAAGAGACCCAGTACTTC
V gene: TRBV15; D gene: TRBD2; clone size: -; J gene: TRBJ2-1; CDR3 protein: CATSPGRRGGREFF; CDR3 DNA: TGTGCCACCAGCCCCGGACGGCGGGGGGGCCGGGAGTTCTTC
V gene: TRBV6-6; D gene: -; clone size: few; J gene: TRBJ1-4; CDR3 protein: CASSYKGESEKLFF; CDR3 DNA: TGTGCCAGCAGTTATAAGGGGGAAAGTGAAAAACTGTTTTTT
V gene: TRBV13; D gene: TRBD1; clone size: few; J gene: TRBJ2-7; CDR3 protein: CASTSGTGRFGGYEQYF; CDR3 DNA: TGTGCCAGCACCTCCGGGACAGGTCGCTTCGGAGGCTACGAGCAGTACTTC
V gene: TRBV15; D gene: TRBD2; clone size: -; J gene: TRBJ2-7; CDR3 protein: CATSRDRGPAGAYEQYF; CDR3 DNA: TGTGCCACCAGCAGAGATCGGGGTCCAGCGGGGGCCTACGAGCAGTACTTC
V gene: TRBV7-9; D gene: TRBD1; clone size: -; J gene: TRBJ2-1; CDR3 protein: CASSWDRDGQFF; CDR3 DNA: TGTGCCAGCAGCTGGGACAGGGACGGGCAGTTCTTC
V gene: TRBV18; D gene: -; clone size: -; J gene: TRBJ2-2; CDR3 protein: CASSPLGRANTGELFF; CDR3 DNA: TGTGCCAGCTCACCACTGGGACGGGCGAACACCGGGGAGCTGTTTTTT
V gene: TRBV6-1; D gene: -; clone size: once; J gene: TRBJ1-3; CDR3 protein: CSSPDPSRNTIYF; CDR3 DNA: TGTAGCTCCCCGGACCCCAGCAGAAACACCATATATTTT
V gene: TRBV30; D gene: TRBD2; clone size: few; J gene: TRBJ2-1; CDR3 protein: CAWTSGYYNEQFF; CDR3 DNA: TGTGCCTGGACTAGCGGATACTACAATGAGCAGTTCTTC
V gene: TRBV27; D gene: -; clone size: -; J gene: TRBJ2-7; CDR3 protein: CASSSGGNFNYEQYF; CDR3 DNA: TGTGCCAGCAGTTCCGGGGGAAACTTTAACTACGAGCAGTACTTC
V gene: TRBV29-1; D gene: -; clone size: -; J gene: TRBJ2-7; CDR3 protein: CSVEDGRGAPDVQYF; CDR3 DNA: TGCAGCGTTGAAGATGGTCGGGGGGCCCCCGATGTGCAGTACTTC
V gene: TRBV30; D gene: -; clone size: -; J gene: TRBJ1-5; CDR3 protein: CAWSSGFNQPQHF; CDR3 DNA: TGTGCGTGGAGTTCCGGATTCAATCAGCCCCAGCATTTT
V gene: TRBV27; D gene: -; clone size: medium-sized; J gene: TRBJ2-2; CDR3 protein: CASSSHLDGLNTGELFF; CDR3 DNA: TGTGCCAGCAGTTCCCACCTAGACGGACTGAACACCGGGGAGCTGTTTTTT
V gene: TRBV11-1; D gene: -; clone size: -; J gene: TRBJ2-1; CDR3 protein: CASSPTANEQFF; CDR3 DNA: TGTGCCAGCAGCCCGACTGCTAATGAGCAGTTCTTC
V gene: TRBV27; D gene: -; clone size: -; J gene: TRBJ2-1; CDR3 protein: CASSPTLEGDNEQFF; CDR3 DNA: TGTGCCAGCAGTCCTACCTTGGAGGGTGACAATGAGCAGTTCTTC
V gene: TRBV2; D gene: -; clone size: -; J gene: TRBJ2-2; CDR3 protein: CASVRRLNTGELFF; CDR3 DNA: TGTGCCAGCGTCCGGCGACTTAACACCGGGGAGCTGTTTTTT
V gene: TRBV30; D gene: -; clone size: -; J gene: TRBJ2-1; CDR3 protein: CAWKLGTYNEQFF; CDR3 DNA: TGTGCCTGGAAATTGGGGACCTACAATGAGCAGTTCTTC
V gene: TRBV27; D gene: -; clone size: -; J gene: TRBJ1-1; CDR3 protein: CASSYRSNTEAFF; CDR3 DNA: TGTGCCAGCAGTTACAGATCGAACACTGAAGCTTTCTTT
V gene: TRBV4-1; D gene: -; clone size: -; J gene: TRBJ1-1; CDR3 protein: CASSPGGGMNTEAFF; CDR3 DNA: TGCGCCAGCAGTCCCGGGGGTGGGATGAACACTGAAGCTTTCTTT
V gene: TRBV2; D gene: -; clone size: -; J gene: TRBJ2-1; CDR3 protein: CASSETGGTYNEQFF; CDR3 DNA: TGTGCCAGCAGTGAGACCGGGGGCACCTACAATGAGCAGTTCTTC
V gene: TRBV9; D gene: TRBD2; clone size: -; J gene: TRBJ2-2; CDR3 protein: CASRPGGYGGELFF; CDR3 DNA: TGTGCCAGCAGGCCGGGGGGTTATGGCGGGGAGCTGTTTTTT
V gene: TRBV29-1; D gene: -; clone size: -; J gene: TRBJ2-1; CDR3 protein: CSGKSLTVPYNEQFF; CDR3 DNA: TGCAGCGGGAAGTCGCTGACCGTCCCCTACAATGAGCAGTTCTTC
V gene: TRBV27; D gene: TRBD2; clone size: -; J gene: TRBJ2-1; CDR3 protein: CASINRLAGGQDEQFF; CDR3 DNA: TGTGCCAGCATCAATCGACTAGCGGGAGGCCAAGATGAGCAGTTCTTC
V gene: TRBV2; D gene: -; clone size: once; J gene: TRBJ1-5; CDR3 protein: CASSRGGYSNQPQHF; CDR3 DNA: TGTGCCAGCAGTCGGGGGGGGTATAGCAATCAGCCCCAGCATTTT
V gene: TRBV28; D gene: -; clone size: -; J gene: TRBJ2-2; CDR3 protein: CASRTPGELFF; CDR3 DNA: TGTGCCAGCAGAACCCCGGGGGAGCTGTTTTTT
V gene: TRBV27; D gene: -; clone size: -; J gene: TRBJ2-2; CDR3 protein: CASSLSGRGELFF; CDR3 DNA: TGTGCCAGCAGTTTATCTGGCAGGGGGGAGCTGTTTTTT
V gene: TRBV7-3; D gene: TRBD2; clone size: -; J gene: TRBJ2-5; CDR3 protein: CASSLTGGQETQYF; CDR3 DNA: TGTGCCAGCAGCTTAACGGGGGGGCAAGAGACCCAGTACTTC
V gene: TRBV2; D gene: -; clone size: -; J gene: TRBJ2-7; CDR3 protein: CASNGRATYEQYF; CDR3 DNA: TGTGCCAGCAACGGCAGGGCGACCTACGAGCAGTACTTC
V gene: TRBV7-9; D gene: TRBD1; clone size: -; J gene: TRBJ1-1; CDR3 protein: CASSPGTVEAFF; CDR3 DNA: TGTGCCAGCAGCCCCGGGACAGTCGAAGCTTTCTTT
V gene: TRBV5-6; D gene: TRBD1; clone size: -; J gene: TRBJ1-3; CDR3 protein: CASSQGAGNTIYF; CDR3 DNA: TGTGCCAGCAGCCAGGGGGCTGGAAACACCATATATTTT
V gene: TRBV5-6; D gene: TRBD2; clone size: -; J gene: TRBJ2-5; CDR3 protein: CASSFWRGEETQYF; CDR3 DNA: TGTGCCAGCAGCTTCTGGCGGGGGGAAGAGACCCAGTACTTC
V gene: TRBV19; D gene: -; clone size: few; J gene: TRBJ1-1; CDR3 protein: CASSPGPGGGFF; CDR3 DNA: TGTGCCAGTAGCCCCGGACCCGGAGGGGGTTTCTTT
V gene: TRBV7-8; D gene: -; clone size: few; J gene: TRBJ2-2; CDR3 protein: CASSLIPQLFF; CDR3 DNA: TGTGCCAGCAGCTTAATTCCTCAGTTGTTTTTT
V gene: TRBV27; D gene: TRBD2; clone size: -; J gene: TRBJ2-1; CDR3 protein: CASSWAGLAADEQFF; CDR3 DNA: TGTGCCAGCAGTTGGGCGGGACTAGCAGCCGATGAGCAGTTCTTC
V gene: TRBV27; D gene: TRBD1; clone size: -; J gene: TRBJ2-7; CDR3 protein: CASSLGRGLDEQYF; CDR3 DNA: TGTGCCAGCAGTTTGGGCAGGGGGCTTGACGAGCAGTACTTC
V gene: TRBV28; D gene: TRBD1; clone size: -; J gene: TRBJ2-1; CDR3 protein: CASSLVGGGDEQFF; CDR3 DNA: TGTGCCAGCAGTTTAGTAGGGGGCGGAGATGAGCAGTTCTTC